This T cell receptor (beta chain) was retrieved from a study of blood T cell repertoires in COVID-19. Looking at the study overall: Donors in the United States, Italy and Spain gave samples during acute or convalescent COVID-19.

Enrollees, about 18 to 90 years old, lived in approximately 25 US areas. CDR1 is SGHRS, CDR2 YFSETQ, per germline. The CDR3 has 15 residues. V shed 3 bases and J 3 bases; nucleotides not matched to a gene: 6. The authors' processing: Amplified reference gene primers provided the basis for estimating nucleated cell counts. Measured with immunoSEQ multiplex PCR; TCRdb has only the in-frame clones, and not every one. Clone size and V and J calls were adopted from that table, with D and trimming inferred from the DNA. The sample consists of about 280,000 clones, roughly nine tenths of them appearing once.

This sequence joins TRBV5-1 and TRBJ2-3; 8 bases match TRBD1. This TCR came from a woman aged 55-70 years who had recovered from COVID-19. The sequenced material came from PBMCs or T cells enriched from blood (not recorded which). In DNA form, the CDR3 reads TGCGCCAGCAGCTACGCAGGACAGGGTACAGATACGCAGTATTTT. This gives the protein CASSYAGQGTDTQYF.